Listed below are T cell receptor beta chains from one sample, sequenced in a study of spatial heterogeneity in lung cancer. TCRdb processed the 5' RACE reads anew with MiXCR; each CDR3 protein has one entry. Among 100,000 to 120,000 distinct CDR3 sequences listed, approximately 10% were seen once. The sample in question was PBMCs, obtained at follow-up. These receptors came from a female donor with early-stage non-small cell lung cancer. The CDR3 runs from the conserved cysteine through the conserved F or W. The order of the fields is J gene, V gene, clone size, D gene, CDR3 DNA, CDR3 protein. D genes are given only for firm matches. Expanded clones get a size class; other rows say once, few or many, or leave the size out.

>TRBJ1-6|TRBV12-3/TRBV12-4|NA|NA
TGTGCCAGCAGTTTAGTGAAGAATTCACCCCTCCACTTT
CASSLVKNSPLHF
>TRBJ2-7|TRBV15|few|TRBD1
TGTGCCACGAGACAGGGACCGAACTACGAGCAGTACTTC
CATRQGPNYEQYF
>TRBJ2-2|TRBV24-1|many|NA
TGTGCCACCAGTGTGAGTTGGACTTTTGGCACCGGGGAGCTGTTTTTT
CATSVSWTFGTGELFF
>TRBJ1-2|TRBV6-6|NA|TRBD1
TGTGCCAGCAGTTACGGACAGGGGCTAAACTATGGCTACACCTTC
CASSYGQGLNYGYTF
>TRBJ2-1|TRBV24-1|NA|TRBD2
TGTGCCACCAGTGACCCGACTAGCGGGAGGGCCTATGAGCAGCTCTTC
CATSDPTSGRAYEQLF
>TRBJ2-3|TRBV7-9|few|NA
TGTGCCAGCAGCTTAGGAGTGACAGGAGGGGCCCAGGCGAGCACAGATACGCAGTATTTT
CASSLGVTGGAQASTDTQYF
>TRBJ2-1|TRBV10-3|few|NA
TGTGCCATCAGTCCGTCGAAGAGCTCCTACAATGAGCAGTTCTTC
CAISPSKSSYNEQFF
>TRBJ2-1|TRBV10-2|few|NA
TGCGCCAGCTTAGGAGGGCCGAATGAGCAGTTCTTC
CASLGGPNEQFF
>TRBJ2-3|TRBV4-2|many|NA
TGTGCCAGCAGCCAAGTGTCGGAACTAGATACGCAGTATTTT
CASSQVSELDTQYF
>TRBJ2-5|TRBV19|NA|TRBD1
TGTGCCAGTAGGGGGACAGGGGTTCAAGAGACCCAGTACTTC
CASRGTGVQETQYF
>TRBJ1-1|TRBV30|NA|NA
TGTGCCTGGAGAGGGTGGATCAGGGTTGAAGCTTTCTTT
CAWRGWIRVEAFF
>TRBJ2-1|TRBV16|few|NA
TGTGCCAGCAGCCAATCCGGGCCTTTTGAGCAGTTCTTC
CASSQSGPFEQFF
>TRBJ2-2|TRBV10-3|NA|TRBD2
TGTGCCATCGGAGACGCTAGCGGGAGGGTCACCGGGGAGCTGTTTTTT
CAIGDASGRVTGELFF
>TRBJ2-1|TRBV18|NA|NA
TGTGCCAGCTCACCACGGGAAGGTCGTAGCGGATCTAGGCAGTTCTTC
CASSPREGRSGSRQFF
>TRBJ2-2|TRBV6-1|few|TRBD1
TGTGCCAGCAGTGAAGGGACAGGGAATACCGGGGAGCTGTTTTTT
CASSEGTGNTGELFF
>TRBJ1-2|TRBV6-6|few|NA
TGTGCCAGCAGAAATTCCCAGCTACCCAGAGCAGGCTACACCTTC
CASRNSQLPRAGYTF
>TRBJ1-3|TRBV7-2|few|NA
TGTGCCAGCAGCTTAGGGACCTCTGGAAACACCATATATTTT
CASSLGTSGNTIYF
>TRBJ2-1|TRBV6-1|few|TRBD2
TGTGCCAGCAGAGAGTTAGCGGGAGGCACCTACAATGAGCAGTTCTTC
CASRELAGGTYNEQFF
>TRBJ2-2|TRBV20-1|once|NA
TGCAGTGCTAGTCGTGGGGGCACGAACACCGGGGAGCTGTTTTTT
CSASRGGTNTGELFF
>TRBJ2-2|TRBV29-1|few|TRBD1
TGCAGCGCGGGACAGGGGGCGAACACCGGGGAGCTGTTTTTT
CSAGQGANTGELFF
>TRBJ1-5|TRBV6-1|many|NA
TGTGCCAGCAGTGAAATGATCCCGGCCCTTGGACGCCATCAGCCCCAGCATTTT
CASSEMIPALGRHQPQHF
>TRBJ1-5|TRBV5-6|few|NA
TGTGCCAGCAGCTTGCGATCTGGCAATCGAGCCCAGCATTTT
CASSLRSGNRAQHF
>TRBJ2-2|TRBV3-1|NA|TRBD2
TGTGCCAGCAGCGGGGCTAGCGGGATCGCCTCGAACACCGGGGAGCTGTTTTTT
CASSGASGIASNTGELFF
>TRBJ1-4|TRBV6-2/TRBV6-3|few|NA
TGTGCCAGCAGCAGCCGGGTGGACGGCGAAAAACTGTTTTTT
CASSSRVDGEKLFF
>TRBJ2-2|TRBV28|NA|TRBD1
TGTGCCAGCAGTCCTTGGGACAGACGTCGCACCGGGGAGCTGTTTTTT
CASSPWDRRRTGELFF